This paragraph covers one T cell receptor beta chain sequence. One Seattle source followed patients from active infection through their disease course. CDR1 is MDHEN, CDR2 SYDVKM, per germline. The J segment lost 9 bases and the V segment lost 9 bases, leaving 11 bases of the junction unmatched. The CDR3 is 13 residues long. This sample is part of a study of blood T cell repertoires in COVID-19. In the study overall: Specimens from acute and convalescent COVID-19 originated in the United States, Italy and Spain. In each case, the material was cDNA or gDNA derived from T cells, B-cell-depleted T cells, or PBMCs.

In the authors' workflow: Amplified reference gene primers provided the basis for estimating nucleated cell counts. Generated by immunoSEQ multiplex PCR, the TCRdb table keeps only in-frame clones and is missing some. V, J and clone size are taken as reported in that table, and D and trimming were inferred from the DNA itself. The table shows 25,000 to 30,000 clones, with 90% to 95% occurring only once. Sequencing used peripheral blood. The TCR sequence derives from a woman in her 70s with COVID-19, enrolled during active disease. V and J are TRBV28 and TRBJ2-1; 7 bases fit TRBD2. DNA of the CDR3: TGTGCCAGTACCAAAGACTGGGGGGGTGAGCAGTTCTTC. Its protein product is CASTKDWGGEQFF.